This TCR beta chain comes out of a study of metastatic and nonmetastatic thyroid tumors. There are many counts of this clone. Patients underwent thyroid surgery, and none had received any treatment before it. Using MiXCR, TCRdb reanalyzed the PCR reads. The repertoire holds around 30,000 clones, with under 15% as singletons. The CDR3 loop spans 16 amino acids. The J segment lost 3 bases and the V segment lost 0 bases, leaving 5 bases of the junction unmatched. The germline V gene has CDR1 SGHAT and CDR2 FQNNGV. This sequence was found in a female donor with papillary thyroid cancer or a benign thyroid nodule (not recorded which). Some clones in this sample may be carry-over from other donors' samples. This sequence joins TRBV11-2 and TRBJ2-1, with TRBD2 identical over 7 bases. Material for sequencing was blood. The CDR3 loop is CASSLEGLAVYNEQFF. In DNA, the CDR3 is TGTGCCAGCAGCTTAGAGGGTCTAGCGGTCTACAATGAGCAGTTCTTC.